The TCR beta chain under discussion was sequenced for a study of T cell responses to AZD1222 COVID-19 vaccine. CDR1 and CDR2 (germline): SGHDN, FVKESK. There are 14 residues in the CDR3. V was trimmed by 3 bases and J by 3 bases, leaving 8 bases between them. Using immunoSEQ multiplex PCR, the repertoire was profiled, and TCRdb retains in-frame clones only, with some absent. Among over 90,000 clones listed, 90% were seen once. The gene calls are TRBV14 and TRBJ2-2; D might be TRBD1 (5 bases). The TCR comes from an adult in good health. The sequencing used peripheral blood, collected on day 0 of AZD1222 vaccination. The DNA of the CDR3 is TGTGCCAGCAGCCATCAGGGCCACACCGGGGAGCTGTTTTTT. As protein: CASSHQGHTGELFF.